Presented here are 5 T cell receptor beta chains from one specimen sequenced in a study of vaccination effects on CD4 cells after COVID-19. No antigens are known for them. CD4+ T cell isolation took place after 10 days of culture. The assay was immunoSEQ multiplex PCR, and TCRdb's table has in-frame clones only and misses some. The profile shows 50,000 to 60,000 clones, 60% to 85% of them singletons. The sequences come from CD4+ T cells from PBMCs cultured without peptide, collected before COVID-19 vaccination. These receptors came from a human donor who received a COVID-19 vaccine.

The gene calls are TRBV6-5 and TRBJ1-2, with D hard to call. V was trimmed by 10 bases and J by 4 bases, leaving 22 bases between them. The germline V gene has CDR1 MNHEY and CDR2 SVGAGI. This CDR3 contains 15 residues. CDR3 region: CATTVPGGIGYGYTF. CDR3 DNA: TGTGCCACCACAGTGCCCGGCGGAATCGGCTATGGCTACACCTTC.

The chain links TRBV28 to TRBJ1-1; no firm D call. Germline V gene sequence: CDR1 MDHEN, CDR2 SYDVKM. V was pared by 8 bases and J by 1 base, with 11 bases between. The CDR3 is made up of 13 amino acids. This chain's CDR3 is CASWENSNTEAFF. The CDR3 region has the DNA TGTGCCAGCTGGGAAAACTCGAACACTGAAGCTTTCTTT.

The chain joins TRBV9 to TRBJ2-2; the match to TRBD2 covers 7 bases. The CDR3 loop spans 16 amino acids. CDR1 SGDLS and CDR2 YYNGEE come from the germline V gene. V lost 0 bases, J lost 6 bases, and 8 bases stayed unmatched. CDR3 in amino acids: CASSVVLGGTAGELFF. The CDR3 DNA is TGTGCCAGCAGCGTAGTCTTGGGGGGGACTGCCGGGGAGCTGTTTTTT.

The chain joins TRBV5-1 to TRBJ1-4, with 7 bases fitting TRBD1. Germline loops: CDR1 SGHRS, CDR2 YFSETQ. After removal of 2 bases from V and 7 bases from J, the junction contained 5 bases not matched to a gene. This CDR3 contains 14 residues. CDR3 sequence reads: CASSLTGVIEKLFF. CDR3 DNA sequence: TGCGCCAGCAGCTTAACAGGGGTGATTGAAAAACTGTTTTTT.

CDR3 amino acids: CASSVAPSSGTRTNYTF. Here the CDR3 DNA reads TGTGCCAGCAGCGTAGCCCCTTCTTCCGGGACACGGACTAACTACACCTTC. The gene calls are TRBV9 and TRBJ1-2; perhaps TRBD1 as D (6 bases). The CDR3 extends over 17 amino acids. V lost 0 bases and J lost 10, with 25 bases in between. CDR1 and CDR2 from the germline V gene are SGDLS and YYNGEE.